One sample yielded the 15 T cell receptor beta chains listed below, sequenced in a study of blood T cell repertoires in COVID-19. Using immunoSEQ multiplex PCR, the repertoire was profiled, and TCRdb retains in-frame clones only, with some absent. The data show tens of thousands of clones, with 84% seen just once and approximately 25% held by the top ten. Sequenced material: peripheral blood. The receptors were gathered from a man aged 60 to 69 with acute or convalescent COVID-19.

The V and J genes are TRBV28 and TRBJ2-5, with 8 bases identical to TRBD2. CDR1 and CDR2 (germline): MDHEN, SYDVKM. This CDR3 is built from 15 residues. Unmatched junction bases numbered 8, after V lost 3 bases and J lost 5 bases. In nucleotides, the CDR3 is TGTGCCAGCAGTTTCTCCGGGGGGGCCTGGGAGACCCAGTACTTC. This encodes CASSFSGGAWETQYF.

This chain connects TRBV24-1 to TRBJ2-5; D unclear. Per germline, CDR1 KGHDR and CDR2 SFDVKD. CDR3 size: 11 residues. V was trimmed by 5 bases and J by 4 bases, leaving 4 bases between them. CDR3 amino acids: CATSVGETQYF. The DNA for the CDR3 is TGTGCCACCAGTGTCGGAGAGACCCAGTACTTC.

V gene TRBV28 combines with J gene TRBJ1-4; 9 bases match TRBD1. In germline, CDR1 is MDHEN, CDR2 SYDVKM. This CDR3 is 16 amino acids long. V was clipped by 6 bases and J by 8 bases; unmatched bases: 13. CDR3 sequence: CASRPTPGQGEEKLFF. Here the CDR3 DNA reads TGTGCCAGCAGGCCCACCCCGGGACAGGGAGAGGAAAAACTGTTTTTT.

This rearrangement joins TRBV7-2 to TRBJ2-3, with 7 bases aligning to TRBD1. The length of the CDR3 is 14 residues. CDR1 and CDR2 from the germline V gene are SGHTA and FQGNSA. J gave up 0 bases and V 4 bases, and 1 base lay outside the gene matches. The CDR3 region has the DNA TGTGCCAGCAGCTCGACAGGGAGCACAGATACGCAGTATTTT. Its protein product is CASSSTGSTDTQYF.

This clone was seen once. V gene TRBV6-2 or TRBV6-3 combines with J gene TRBJ2-3; D remains ambiguous. With 5 bases removed from V and 4 bases from J, the gap between germline ends came to 10 bases. This CDR3 has 13 residues. Germline V gene lookup returns CDR1 MNHEY and CDR2 SVGEGT. CDR3 sequence (DNA): TGTGCCAGCAGTCCCCCCCCCTCAGATACGCAGTATTTT. Translated: CASSPPPSDTQYF.

The V call is TRBV7-8, the J call TRBJ1-5; D gene unclear. V gave up 2 bases and J gave up 5 bases, with 10 bases separating them. This CDR3 is built from 14 residues. Germline V lookup: CDR1 SGHVS, CDR2 FQNEAQ. The CDR3 is CASSLKGVDQPQHF. The CDR3 DNA follows: TGTGCCAGCAGCTTAAAGGGAGTTGATCAGCCCCAGCATTTT.

The V and J genes are TRBV9 and TRBJ2-5; 10 nucleotides align to TRBD1. Germline-derived CDR1 and CDR2 are SGDLS and YYNGEE. With 4 bases clipped from V and 0 bases from J, the junction kept 9 bases outside the gene matches. The CDR3 loop spans 17 amino acids. The CDR3 is CASSLAGTGAYQETQYF. For the CDR3, the DNA is TGTGCCAGCAGCCTGGCGGGGACAGGGGCGTACCAAGAGACCCAGTACTTC.

V usage is TRBV6-5 and J usage is TRBJ1-2, with D uncertain. Trimming removed 8 bases from V and 5 bases from J, with 9 bases in between. There are 11 residues in the CDR3. Germline V lookup: CDR1 MNHEY, CDR2 SVGAGI. In DNA, the CDR3 is TGTGCCAGCGGAACAGCTTATGGCTACACCTTC. This codes for CASGTAYGYTF.

The gene calls are TRBV2 and TRBJ1-5; no definite D call. CDR1 and CDR2 from the germline V gene are SNHLY and FYNNEI. V dropped 4 bases and J dropped 5 bases, with 15 bases sitting between them. CDR3 size: 15 residues. The CDR3 bases are TGTGCCAGCAGTGGACTGGAGGTTCTCGATCAGCCCCAGCATTTT. Amino acids: CASSGLEVLDQPQHF.

The rearrangement uses TRBV7-2 and TRBJ1-6; D possibly corresponds to TRBD1 (5 bases). CDR1 and CDR2 (germline): SGHTA, FQGNSA. This CDR3 is built from 16 residues. Trimming cost V 1 base and J 6 bases, with 13 bases left between them. DNA of the CDR3: TGTGCCAGCAGCTTAGGAAAAACAGGAATTAATTCACCCCTCCACTTT. This sequence encodes CASSLGKTGINSPLHF.

This clone has just a few counts. This chain connects TRBV11-2 to TRBJ1-1; D is undetermined. Per the germline V gene, CDR1 is SGHAT and CDR2 is FQNNGV. Trimming cost V 4 bases and J 0 bases, with 15 bases left between them. This CDR3 is built from 16 residues. CDR3 region: CASSSPSGRMNTEAFF. CDR3 sequence (DNA): TGTGCCAGCAGCTCACCCTCGGGAAGAATGAACACTGAAGCTTTCTTT.

The V call is TRBV11-2, the J call TRBJ2-7, with no clear D. Per the germline V gene, CDR1 is SGHAT and CDR2 is FQNNGV. The V end lost 3 bases, the J end lost 2 bases, and 8 bases lay between the germline ends. The CDR3 covers 13 residues. CDR3 sequence (DNA): TGTGCCAGCAGCTTCCGACACCCCTACGAGCAGTACTTC. Translating it yields CASSFRHPYEQYF.

The rearrangement joins TRBV11-2 to TRBJ2-5; no reliable D call. CDR1 is SGHAT, CDR2 FQNNGV, per germline. The CDR3 loop spans 12 amino acids. Deletions cut 7 bases from V and 6 bases from J, with 12 bases between. The CDR3 coding sequence is TGTGCCAGCACCTCCGGAGTAAAGACCCAGTACTTC. Amino acids: CASTSGVKTQYF.

The rearrangement joins TRBV29-1 to TRBJ2-7, with a possible D match to TRBD1 (5 bases). The CDR3 contains 12 residues. The germline V gene encodes CDR1 SQVTM and CDR2 ANQGSEA. V lost 6 bases and J 4 bases, leaving 13 bases between the germline ends. The CDR3 DNA reads TGCAGCGTCACGACAGATACTTACGAGCAGTACGTC. This translates into CSVTTDTYEQYV.

This clone was counted between two and nine times. The V and J genes are TRBV6-4 and TRBJ1-5; weak D call: TRBD1 (6 bases). Germline CDR1 and CDR2: MRHNA and SNTAGT. The CDR3 has 16 residues. The V and J ends lost 2 bases and 5 bases respectively, with 16 bases between them. The CDR3 DNA reads as TGTGCCAGCAGTGACCCGGGACACCCAGAACATCAGCCCCAGCATTTT. Protein: CASSDPGHPEHQPQHF.